This entry is about one T cell receptor (beta chain). Its matching antigen is unknown. This sample is drawn from a study of cytomegalovirus exposure and HLA in healthy donors. In the PCR, 60 Vbeta and 13 Jbeta primers were used. Method: immunoSEQ multiplex PCR; TCRdb's copy keeps in-frame clones and lacks some. In the table there are roughly 120,000 clones, roughly 74% of which are singletons. V gave up 5 bases and J gave up 3 bases, with 19 bases separating them. Germline V gene data show CDR1 as SGHTA and CDR2 as FQGNSA. The CDR3 totals 17 residues. Points from the study as a whole: Sequencing depth across donors, presence/absence analyses assumed, was roughly uniform. Later analysis reportedly placed an Asian-associated ancestry cluster below the roughly 700-donor mean in N-insertions. According to the study, roughly 180 TCR beta chains were cytomegalovirus-associated. By HLA locus, TCR association rates varied in a later analysis, with DRB1 showing the most and HLA-C the fewest.

V gene TRBV7-2 combines with J gene TRBJ1-4; possible D gene TRBD1, 6 bases. This clonotype was sampled from a middle-aged man in good health and CMV-seronegative. Sequencing was performed on PBMCs. The DNA for the CDR3 is TGTGCCAGCAGCCGCCTCAGGGGTGCAGGAGCTAATGAAAAACTGTTTTTT. Protein: CASSRLRGAGANEKLFF.